The sequence of this T cell receptor beta chain was determined in a study of cytomegalovirus exposure and HLA in healthy donors. The CDR3 runs 17 residues. Germline loops: CDR1 MNHEY, CDR2 SMNVEV (reference sequence). V dropped 5 bases and J dropped 5 bases, with 25 bases sitting between them. A word on this clone: What it binds is not known.

Study results and caveats: A later analysis, which compared TCR beta chains of equal frequency, found the HLA-associated ones more clonally expanded. According to reports, the classifier identified cytomegalovirus status with high specificity and sensitivity. Roughly uniform depth of sequencing across donors was assumed in presence/absence analyses.

Primers included in the PCR were 60 Vbeta and 13 Jbeta primers. Sequencing used immunoSEQ multiplex PCR; TCRdb keeps in-frame clones, though not all of them. The sample consists of 100,000 or so clones, under 85% of them appearing once. The chain is built from TRBV27 and TRBJ2-7; tentative D call: TRBD2 (6 bases). This sequence was found in a middle-aged woman in good health and CMV-seropositive. The sample consisted of PBMCs. The CDR3 reads CASSPSPGTGVVHEQYF. As DNA, the CDR3 is TGTGCCAGCAGTCCCAGCCCAGGGACTGGAGTGGTCCACGAGCAGTACTTC.